This T cell receptor (beta chain) was obtained from a study of T cell responses to AZD1222 COVID-19 vaccine. Only in-frame clones appear in the TCRdb table, and some are missing; sequencing was by immunoSEQ multiplex PCR. Among around 150,000 clones listed, approximately 92% were seen once. This CDR3 has 16 amino acids. Germline V gene lookup returns CDR1 LNHNV and CDR2 YYDKDF (reference sequence). Trimming took 1 base from V and 4 from J; bases not matched to a gene: 2. Recipients boosted at about 4 weeks or about 12 weeks are pooled. For this clone: Other nucleotide sequences from this sample produce the same CDR3.

The specimen comprised peripheral blood, sampled 28 days after the second AZD1222 dose. The clonotype originates from an adult who received the AZD1222 COVID-19 vaccine. J is TRBJ2-1 and V is TRBV15; 12 bases are shared with TRBD2. CDR3 coding DNA: TGTGCCACCAGCAGAGGGACTAGCGGGACTTACAATGAGCAGTTCTTC. It specifies CATSRGTSGTYNEQFF.